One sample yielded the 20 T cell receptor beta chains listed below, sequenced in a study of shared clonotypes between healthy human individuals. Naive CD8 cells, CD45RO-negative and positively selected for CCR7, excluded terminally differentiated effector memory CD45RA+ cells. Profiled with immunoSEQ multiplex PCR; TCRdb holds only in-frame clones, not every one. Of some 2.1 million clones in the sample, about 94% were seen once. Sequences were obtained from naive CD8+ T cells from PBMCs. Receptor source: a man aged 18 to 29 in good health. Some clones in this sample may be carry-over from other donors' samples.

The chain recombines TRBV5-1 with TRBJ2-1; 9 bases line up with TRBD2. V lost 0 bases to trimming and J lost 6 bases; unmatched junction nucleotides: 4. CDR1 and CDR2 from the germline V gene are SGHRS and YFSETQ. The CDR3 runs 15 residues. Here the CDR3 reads CASSLVPAGGNEQFF. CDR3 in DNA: TGCGCCAGCAGCTTGGTCCCAGCGGGAGGCAATGAGCAGTTCTTC.

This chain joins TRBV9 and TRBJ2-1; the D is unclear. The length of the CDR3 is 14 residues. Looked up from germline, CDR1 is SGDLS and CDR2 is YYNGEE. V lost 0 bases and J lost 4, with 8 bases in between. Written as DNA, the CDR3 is TGTGCCAGCAGCGTAGACTTGGAATACAATGAGCAGTTCTTC. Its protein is CASSVDLEYNEQFF. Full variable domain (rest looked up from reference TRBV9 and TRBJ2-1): DSGVTQTPKHLITATGQRVTLRCSPRSGDLSVYWYQQSLDQGLQFLIQYYNGEERAKGNILERFSAQQFPDLHSELNLSSLELGDSALYFCASSVDLEYNEQFFGPGTRLTVL.

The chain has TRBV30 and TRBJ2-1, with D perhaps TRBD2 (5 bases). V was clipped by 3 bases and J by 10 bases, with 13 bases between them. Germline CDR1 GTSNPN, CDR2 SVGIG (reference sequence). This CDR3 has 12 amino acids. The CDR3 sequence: CAWRPWTSEQFF. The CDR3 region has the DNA TGTGCCTGGAGGCCCTGGACTTCCGAGCAGTTCTTC.

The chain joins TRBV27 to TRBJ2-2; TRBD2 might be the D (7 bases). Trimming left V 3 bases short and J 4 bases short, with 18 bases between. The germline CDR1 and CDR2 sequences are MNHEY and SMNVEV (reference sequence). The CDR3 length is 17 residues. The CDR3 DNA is TGTGCCAGCAGTTTTCTCTCGACAGGCGGGAGCACCGGGGAGCTGTTTTTT. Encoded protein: CASSFLSTGGSTGELFF.

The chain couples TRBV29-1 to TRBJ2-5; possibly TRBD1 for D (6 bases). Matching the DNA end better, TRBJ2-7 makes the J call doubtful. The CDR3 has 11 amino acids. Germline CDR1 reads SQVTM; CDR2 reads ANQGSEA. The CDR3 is CSVAGDNEQYF. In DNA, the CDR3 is TGCAGCGTTGCTGGGGACAACGAGCAGTACTTC.

In DNA, the CDR3 is TGTGCCAGCAGCTTAGGAGGGCGGGAGAGCCAACACGAGCAGTACTTC. Amino acids: CASSLGGRESQHEQYF. The chain employs TRBV11-2 and TRBJ2-7; 7 bases are shared with TRBD2. Germline V gene data show CDR1 as SGHAT and CDR2 as FQNNGV. CDR3 length equals 16 residues. The V gene end was trimmed by 1 base and the J gene end by 5 bases; junction bases not matched to a gene: 11. Together with reference TRBV11-2 and TRBJ2-7, the CDR3 gives the full variable domain: EAGVAQSPRYKIIEKRQSVAFWCNPISGHATLYWYQQILGQGPKLLIQFQNNGVVDDSQLPKDRFSAERLKGVDSTLKIQPAKLEDSAVYLCASSLGGRESQHEQYFGPGTRLTVT.

The CDR3 reads CAGRQGVKEKLFF. DNA of the CDR3: TGTGCCGGGCGACAGGGCGTAAAGGAAAAACTGTTTTTT. The chain links TRBV6-6 to TRBJ1-4, with TRBD1 matching 7 bases. The CDR3 has 13 residues. The V segment lost 11 bases and the J segment 8 bases; nucleotides outside the gene matches: 11. The germline V gene encodes CDR1 MNHNY and CDR2 SVGAGI (reference sequence).

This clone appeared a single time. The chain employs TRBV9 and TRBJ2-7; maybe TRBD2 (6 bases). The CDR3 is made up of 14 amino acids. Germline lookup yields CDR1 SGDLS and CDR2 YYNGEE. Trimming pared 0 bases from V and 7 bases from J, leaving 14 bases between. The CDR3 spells CASSVVAGRGEQYF. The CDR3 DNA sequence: TGTGCCAGCAGCGTAGTGGCCGGTCGGGGGGAGCAGTACTTC.

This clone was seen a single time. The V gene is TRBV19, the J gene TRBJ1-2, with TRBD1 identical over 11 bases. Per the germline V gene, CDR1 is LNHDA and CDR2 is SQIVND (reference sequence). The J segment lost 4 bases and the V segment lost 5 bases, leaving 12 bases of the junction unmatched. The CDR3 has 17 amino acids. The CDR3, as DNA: TGTGCCAGTAGTGCCTCCCCGGGACAGGGGGTTCTCTATGGCTACACCTTC. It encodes CASSASPGQGVLYGYTF.

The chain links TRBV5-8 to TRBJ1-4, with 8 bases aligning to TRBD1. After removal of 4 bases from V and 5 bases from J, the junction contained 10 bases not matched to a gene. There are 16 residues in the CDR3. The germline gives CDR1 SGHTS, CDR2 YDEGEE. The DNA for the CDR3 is TGTGCCAGCAGCCCACACACAGGGGGGCTGAATGAAAAACTGTTTTTT. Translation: CASSPHTGGLNEKLFF. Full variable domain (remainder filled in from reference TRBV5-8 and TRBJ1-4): EAGVTQSPTHLIKTRGQQATLRCSPISGHTSVYWYQQALGLGLQFLLWYDEGEERNRGNFPPRFSGRQFPNYSSELNVNALELEDSALYLCASSPHTGGLNEKLFFGSGTQLSVL.

The CDR3 DNA sequence: TGTGCCAGCAGCTTTAACAGGGGGGAAGCGCAGTTCTTC. Encoded protein: CASSFNRGEAQFF. This chain connects TRBV11-2 to TRBJ2-1; 8 bases line up with TRBD1. The germline V gene has CDR1 SGHAT and CDR2 FQNNGV. The CDR3 runs to 13 residues. V was clipped by 3 bases and J by 12 bases; unmatched bases: 7.

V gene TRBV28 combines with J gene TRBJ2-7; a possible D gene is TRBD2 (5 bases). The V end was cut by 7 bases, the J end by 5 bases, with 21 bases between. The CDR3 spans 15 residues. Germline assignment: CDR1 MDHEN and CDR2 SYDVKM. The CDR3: CASTRIRELTNEQYF. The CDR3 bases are TGTGCCAGCACCCGAATCCGGGAACTCACCAACGAGCAGTACTTC. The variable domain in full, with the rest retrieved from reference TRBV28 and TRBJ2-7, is DVKVTQSSRYLVKRTGEKVFLECVQDMDHENMFWYRQDPGLGLRLIYFSYDVKMKEKGDIPEGYSVSREKKERFSLILESASTNQTSMYLCASTRIRELTNEQYFGPGTRLTVT.

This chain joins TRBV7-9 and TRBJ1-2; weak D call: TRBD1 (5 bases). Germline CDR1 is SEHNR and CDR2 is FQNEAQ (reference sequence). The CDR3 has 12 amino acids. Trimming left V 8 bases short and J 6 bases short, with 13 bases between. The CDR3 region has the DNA TGTGCCAGCCGGGGGGGAATCCATGGCTACACCTTC. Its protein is CASRGGIHGYTF.

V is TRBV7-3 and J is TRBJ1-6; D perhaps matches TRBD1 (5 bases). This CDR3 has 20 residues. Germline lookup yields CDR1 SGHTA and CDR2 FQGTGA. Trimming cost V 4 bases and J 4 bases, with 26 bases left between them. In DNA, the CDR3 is TGTGCCAGCAGCTCGCCGGATAAAGGGACCCCAAGAGGTTATAATTCACCCCTCCACTTT. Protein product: CASSSPDKGTPRGYNSPLHF.

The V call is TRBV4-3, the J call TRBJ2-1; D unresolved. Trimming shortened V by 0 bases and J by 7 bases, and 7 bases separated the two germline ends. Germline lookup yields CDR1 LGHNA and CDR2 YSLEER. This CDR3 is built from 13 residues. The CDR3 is CASSQDAENEQFF. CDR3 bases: TGCGCCAGCAGCCAAGATGCGGAAAATGAGCAGTTCTTC.

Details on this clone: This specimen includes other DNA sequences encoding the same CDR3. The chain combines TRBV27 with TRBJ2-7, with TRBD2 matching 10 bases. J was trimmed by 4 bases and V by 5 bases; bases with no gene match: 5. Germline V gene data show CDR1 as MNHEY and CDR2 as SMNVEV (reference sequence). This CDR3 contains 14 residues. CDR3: CASSPLAGVYEQYF. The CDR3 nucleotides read TGTGCCAGCAGTCCTCTAGCGGGAGTATACGAGCAGTACTTC.

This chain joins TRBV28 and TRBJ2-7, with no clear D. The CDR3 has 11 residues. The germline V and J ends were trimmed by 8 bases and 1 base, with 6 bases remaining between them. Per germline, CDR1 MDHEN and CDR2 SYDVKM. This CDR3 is CASEDSYEQYF. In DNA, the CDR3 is TGTGCCAGCGAAGATTCCTACGAGCAGTACTTC.

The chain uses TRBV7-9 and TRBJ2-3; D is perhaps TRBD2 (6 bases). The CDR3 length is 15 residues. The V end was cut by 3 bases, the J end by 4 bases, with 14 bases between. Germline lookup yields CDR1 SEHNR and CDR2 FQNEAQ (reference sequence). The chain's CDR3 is CASSFSGSTPDTQYF. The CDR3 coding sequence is TGTGCCAGCAGCTTCTCCGGGAGTACTCCAGATACGCAGTATTTT.

For the CDR3, the DNA is TGCGCCAGCAGCCAAGCAGGATTTGGGGGTCCCTATGGCTACACCTTC. Protein: CASSQAGFGGPYGYTF. The chain couples TRBV4-3 to TRBJ1-2, with D tentatively TRBD1 (5 bases). The V and J ends lost 1 base and 4 bases respectively, with 16 bases between them. CDR3 size: 16 residues. Germline V CDR1 and CDR2: LGHNA, YSLEER.

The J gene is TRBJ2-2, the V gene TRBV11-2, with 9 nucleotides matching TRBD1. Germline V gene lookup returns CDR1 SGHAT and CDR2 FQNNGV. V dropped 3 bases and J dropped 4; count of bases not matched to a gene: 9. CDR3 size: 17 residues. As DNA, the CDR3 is TGTGCCAGCAGCTTTAACTCCGGGACAGGGAGCACCGGGGAGCTGTTTTTT. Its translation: CASSFNSGTGSTGELFF.